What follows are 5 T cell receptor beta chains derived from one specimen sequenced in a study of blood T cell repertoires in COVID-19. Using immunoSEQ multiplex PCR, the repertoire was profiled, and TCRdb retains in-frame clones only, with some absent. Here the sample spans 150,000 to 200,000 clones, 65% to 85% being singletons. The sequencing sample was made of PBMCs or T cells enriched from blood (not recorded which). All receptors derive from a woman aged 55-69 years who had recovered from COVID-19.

The CDR3: CASSLGTGLDEKLFF. The CDR3, as DNA: TGCGCCAGCAGCTTGGGGACAGGGCTTGATGAAAAACTGTTTTTT. This rearrangement joins TRBV5-1 to TRBJ1-4; 8 positions match TRBD1. V lost 0 bases, J lost 6 bases, and 4 bases stayed unmatched. Germline values: CDR1 SGHRS, CDR2 YFSETQ. The CDR3 loop spans 15 amino acids.

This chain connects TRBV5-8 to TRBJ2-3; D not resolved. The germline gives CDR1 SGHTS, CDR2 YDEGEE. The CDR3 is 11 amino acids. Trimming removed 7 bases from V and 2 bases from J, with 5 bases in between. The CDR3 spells CASVNTDTQYF. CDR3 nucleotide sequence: TGTGCCAGCGTAAACACAGATACGCAGTATTTT. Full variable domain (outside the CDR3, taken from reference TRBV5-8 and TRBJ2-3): EAGVTQSPTHLIKTRGQQATLRCSPISGHTSVYWYQQALGLGLQFLLWYDEGEERNRGNFPPRFSGRQFPNYSSELNVNALELEDSALYLCASVNTDTQYFGPGTRLTVL.

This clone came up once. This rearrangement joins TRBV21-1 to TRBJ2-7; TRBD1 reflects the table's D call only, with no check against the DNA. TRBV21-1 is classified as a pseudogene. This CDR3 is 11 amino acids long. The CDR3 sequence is CARMAGYEQYF. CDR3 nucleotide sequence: TGTGCCAGGATGGCAGGGTATGAGCAGTACTTC.

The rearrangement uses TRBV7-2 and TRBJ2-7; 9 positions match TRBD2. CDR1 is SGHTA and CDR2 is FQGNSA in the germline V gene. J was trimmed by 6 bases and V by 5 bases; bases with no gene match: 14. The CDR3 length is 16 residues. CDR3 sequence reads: CASSAGVAGVGFEQYF. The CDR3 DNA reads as TGTGCCAGCAGCGCTGGGGTAGCGGGAGTTGGGTTCGAGCAGTACTTC.

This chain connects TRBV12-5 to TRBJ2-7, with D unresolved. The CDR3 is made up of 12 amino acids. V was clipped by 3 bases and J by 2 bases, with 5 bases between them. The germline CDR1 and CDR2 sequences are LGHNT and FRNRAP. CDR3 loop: CASGFLTYEQYF. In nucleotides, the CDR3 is TGTGCTAGTGGTTTCCTTACCTACGAGCAGTACTTC.